The 14 T cell receptor beta chains below were found in one sample sequenced in a study of OX40 agonist ivuxolimab in advanced cancers. The data were produced by immunoSEQ multiplex PCR, yet TCRdb's version contains in-frame clones alone and is incomplete. The table has tens of thousands of clones, approximately 83% seen once. The sequences come from CD4+ or CD8+ T cells sorted from blood, collected in a trial of the OX40 agonist ivuxolimab. These receptors originate from an adult with an advanced solid tumor such as melanoma, head and neck, liver or kidney cancer.

The J gene is TRBJ2-3, the V gene TRBV7-8, with TRBD2 matching 13 bases. In germline, CDR1 is SGHVS, CDR2 FQNEAQ. J was trimmed by 6 bases and V by 5 bases; bases with no gene match: 5. The CDR3 extends over 15 amino acids. For the CDR3, the DNA is TGTGCCAGCAGCCTAGGACTAGCGGGAGTCGATACGCAGTATTTT. Its translation is CASSLGLAGVDTQYF.

The J gene is TRBJ1-4, the V gene TRBV25-1; D ambiguous. Deletions cut 3 bases from V and 4 bases from J, with 12 bases between. The CDR3 has 15 residues. The germline gives CDR1 MGHDK, CDR2 SYGVNS. The CDR3 is CASSEWTELNEKLFF. In DNA form, the CDR3 reads TGTGCCAGCAGTGAGTGGACGGAACTTAATGAAAAACTGTTTTTT.

V usage is TRBV29-1 and J usage is TRBJ1-2; possible D gene TRBD1, 5 bases. CDR3 length: 18 amino acids. Trimming stripped 3 bases from V and 4 bases from J, with 27 bases between. Germline V lookup: CDR1 SQVTM, CDR2 ANQGSEA. DNA for the CDR3: TGCAGCGTTGACACTCTCCCCGCAGGCATGGGGGGAAGCTATGGCTACACCTTC. Its protein product is CSVDTLPAGMGGSYGYTF.

This clone has a count of ten or more. This chain joins TRBV29-1 and TRBJ1-1; D is ambiguous. Trimming removed 3 bases from V and 4 bases from J, with 12 bases in between. Germline V lookup: CDR1 SQVTM, CDR2 ANQGSEA. This CDR3 is 13 amino acids long. Here the CDR3 reads CSVDVGEGTEAFF. The CDR3 nucleotides are TGCAGCGTTGATGTGGGCGAGGGCACTGAAGCTTTCTTT. Together with reference TRBV29-1 and TRBJ1-1, the CDR3 gives the full variable domain: SAVISQKPSRDICQRGTSLTIQCQVDSQVTMMFWYRQQPGQSLTLIATANQGSEATYESGFVIDKFPISRPNLTFSTLTVSNMSPEDSSIYLCSVDVGEGTEAFFGQGTRLTVV.

In its sample, this clone was seen once. The rearrangement uses TRBV7-9 and TRBJ2-7; D call uncertain. Deletions cut 4 bases from V and 2 bases from J, with 15 bases between. Germline values: CDR1 SEHNR, CDR2 FQNEAQ (reference sequence). The CDR3 totals 15 residues. This chain's CDR3 is CASSSSTGVAYEQYF. CDR3 bases: TGTGCCAGCAGCTCATCGACTGGGGTGGCCTACGAGCAGTACTTC.

The rearrangement links TRBV27 to TRBJ2-2; D is tentatively TRBD1 or TRBD2 (5 bases each). V dropped 3 bases and J dropped 1 base, with 18 bases sitting between them. The CDR3 consists of 18 residues. Germline CDR1 is MNHEY and CDR2 is SMNVEV (reference sequence). CDR3 sequence reads: CASSFLAAGTLNTGELFF. CDR3 coding DNA: TGTGCCAGCAGTTTCCTAGCCGCCGGGACCCTGAACACCGGGGAGCTGTTTTTT.

V and J are TRBV5-5 and TRBJ2-7; 10 bases are shared with TRBD2. Germline V gene sequence: CDR1 SGHKS, CDR2 YYEKEE (reference sequence). V was pared by 4 bases and J by 3 bases, with 13 bases of the junction left unmatched. The CDR3 runs to 17 residues. The CDR3 nucleotides read TGTGCCAGCAGCCGGACTAGCGGTCCTCGATGGGGCTACGAGCAGTACTTC. It yields the protein CASSRTSGPRWGYEQYF. Based on the CDR3 plus reference TRBV5-5 and TRBJ2-7, the full variable domain is DAGVTQSPTHLIKTRGQQVTLRCSPISGHKSVSWYQQVLGQGPQFIFQYYEKEERGRGNFPDRFSARQFPNYSSELNVNALLLGDSALYLCASSRTSGPRWGYEQYFGPGTRLTVT.

This clone was seen only a few times. The chain employs TRBV20-1 and TRBJ1-1; no clear D. The CDR3 spans 9 residues. Germline CDR1 reads DFQATT; CDR2 reads SNEGSKA (reference sequence). The V end was cut by 4 bases, the J end by 8 bases, with 5 bases between. The CDR3 DNA reads TGCAGTGCTATTGCCGAAGCTTTCTTT. Protein: CSAIAEAFF.

This clone was recorded only once. The sample holds other DNA sequences that translate to the same CDR3. The chain links TRBV27 to TRBJ1-1; D possibly corresponds to TRBD1 (6 bases). Germline V gene sequence: CDR1 MNHEY, CDR2 SMNVEV (reference sequence). CDR3 length equals 13 residues. The V end lost 5 bases, the J end lost 8 bases, and 15 bases lay between the germline ends. CDR3 nucleotide sequence: TGTGCCAGCAGTACGGGGGGGCAAAGGGAAGCTTTCTTT. It codes for CASSTGGQREAFF.

This clone has a single count. The chain carries TRBV27 and TRBJ2-5; either TRBD1 or TRBD2 may fit D (6 bases each). The CDR3 has 14 amino acids. Trimming took off 2 bases at V and 4 bases at J, with 11 bases between the two ends. Germline V gene data show CDR1 as MNHEY and CDR2 as SMNVEV (reference sequence). The CDR3 DNA reads as TGTGCCAGCAGTTTAAGGGGGGAAGGAGAGACCCAGTACTTC. It specifies CASSLRGEGETQYF.

This sequence joins TRBV18 and TRBJ2-7, with D possibly being TRBD1 (6 bases). The CDR3 extends over 13 amino acids. Between the trimmed V and J ends, which lost 2 bases and 5 bases, there was a span of 10 bases. Per the germline V gene, CDR1 is KGHSH and CDR2 is LQKENI. CDR3 residues: CASSPTGKNEQYF. For the CDR3, the DNA is TGTGCCAGCTCACCAACAGGGAAAAACGAGCAGTACTTC.

V usage is TRBV7-3 and J usage is TRBJ2-1, with D possibly TRBD1 on 6 matching bases. Germline CDR1 is SGHTA and CDR2 is FQGTGA. The V end was cut by 2 bases, the J end by 2 bases, with 10 bases between. The CDR3 consists of 15 residues. The CDR3 nucleotides read TGTGCCAGCAGCTTACTGGGGGCCACCTACAATGAGCAGTTCTTC. Translated: CASSLLGATYNEQFF.

This rearrangement joins TRBV6-5 to TRBJ2-7; TRBD1 matches at 8 bases. V trimming: 5 bases; J trimming: 0 bases; junction bases outside the gene matches: 6. This CDR3 has 15 residues. Germline loops: CDR1 MNHEY, CDR2 SVGAGI. The chain's CDR3 is CASSPSTGVSYEQYF. Here the CDR3 DNA reads TGTGCCAGCAGTCCCTCGACAGGGGTCTCCTACGAGCAGTACTTC.

The chain carries TRBV9 and TRBJ1-1; a possible D gene is TRBD1 (6 bases). There are 13 residues in the CDR3. CDR1 and CDR2 from the germline V gene are SGDLS and YYNGEE. Deletions cut 4 bases from V and 11 bases from J, with 18 bases between. The DNA of the CDR3 is TGTGCCAGCAGCCCCTATGGGGGGCGGTCGGCTTTCTTT. As protein: CASSPYGGRSAFF.